Reported below is one T cell receptor beta chain. Profiled with immunoSEQ multiplex PCR; TCRdb holds only in-frame clones, not every one. The top ten hold over 1.3% of the sample, which has 150,000 to 200,000 clones, about 83% seen once. The germline gives CDR1 SEHNR, CDR2 FQNEAQ (reference sequence). J gave up 2 bases and V 5 bases, and 3 bases lay outside the gene matches. The CDR3 has 15 residues. The data stem from a study of cytomegalovirus exposure and HLA in healthy donors. Study-wide background: The approximately 610 first-cohort repertoires shared a platform with the 120 validation repertoires, as reported in a later analysis.

The clonotype comes from a woman aged 18-29 years in good health and CMV-seronegative. The rearrangement joins TRBV7-9 to TRBJ2-1; 10 bases match TRBD2. The sample taken for sequencing was PBMCs. The DNA for the CDR3 is TGTGCCAGCAGCCGGAGCGGGGGGGCCTACAATGAGCAGTTCTTC. Encoded protein: CASSRSGGAYNEQFF.